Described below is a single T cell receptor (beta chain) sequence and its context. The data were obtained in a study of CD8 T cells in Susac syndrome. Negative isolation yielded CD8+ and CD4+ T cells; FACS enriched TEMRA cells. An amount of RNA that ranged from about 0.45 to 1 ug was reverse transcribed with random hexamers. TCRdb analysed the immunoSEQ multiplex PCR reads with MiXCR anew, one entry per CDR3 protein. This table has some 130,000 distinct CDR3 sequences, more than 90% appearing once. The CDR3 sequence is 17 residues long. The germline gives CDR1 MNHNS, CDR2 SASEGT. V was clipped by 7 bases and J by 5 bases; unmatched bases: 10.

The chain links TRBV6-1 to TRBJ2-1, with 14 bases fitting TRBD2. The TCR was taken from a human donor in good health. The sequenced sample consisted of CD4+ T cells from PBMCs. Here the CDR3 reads CASTGTSGRSPNNEQFF. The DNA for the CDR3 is TGTGCCAGCACCGGGACTAGCGGGAGATCCCCTAACAATGAGCAGTTCTTC.